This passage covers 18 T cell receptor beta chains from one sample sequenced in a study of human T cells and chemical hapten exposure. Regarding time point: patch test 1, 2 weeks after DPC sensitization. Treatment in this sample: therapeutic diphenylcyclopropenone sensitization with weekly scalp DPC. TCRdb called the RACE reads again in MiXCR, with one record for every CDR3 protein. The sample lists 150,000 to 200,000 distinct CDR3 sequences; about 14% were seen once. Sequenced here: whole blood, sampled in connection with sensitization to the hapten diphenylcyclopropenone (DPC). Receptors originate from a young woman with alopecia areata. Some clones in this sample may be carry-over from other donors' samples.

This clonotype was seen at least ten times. In DNA form, the CDR3 reads TGTGCCAGCAGTACGACTAGTTCTGAGCAGTTCTTC. This codes for CASSTTSSEQFF. V and J are TRBV6-2 or TRBV6-3 and TRBJ2-1; maybe TRBD2 (6 bases). The germline CDR1 and CDR2 sequences are MNHEY and SVGEGT. V was shortened by 5 bases and J by 9 bases, with 11 bases between the two germline ends. The CDR3 sequence is 12 residues long.

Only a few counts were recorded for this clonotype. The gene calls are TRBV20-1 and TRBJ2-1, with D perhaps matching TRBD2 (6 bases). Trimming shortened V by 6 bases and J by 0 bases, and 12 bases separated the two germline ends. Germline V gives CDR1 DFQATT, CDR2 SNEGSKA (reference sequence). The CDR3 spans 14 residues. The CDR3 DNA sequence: TGCAGTGCAAACCGGGACTCCTCCTACAATGAGCAGTTCTTC. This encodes CSANRDSSYNEQFF.

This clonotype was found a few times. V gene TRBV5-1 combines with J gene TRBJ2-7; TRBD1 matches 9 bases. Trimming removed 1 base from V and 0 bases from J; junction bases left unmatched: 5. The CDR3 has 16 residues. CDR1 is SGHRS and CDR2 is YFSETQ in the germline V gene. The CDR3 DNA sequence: TGCGCCAGCAGCTTGAACCCGGGACAGGGCTCCTACGAGCAGTACTTC. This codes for CASSLNPGQGSYEQYF.

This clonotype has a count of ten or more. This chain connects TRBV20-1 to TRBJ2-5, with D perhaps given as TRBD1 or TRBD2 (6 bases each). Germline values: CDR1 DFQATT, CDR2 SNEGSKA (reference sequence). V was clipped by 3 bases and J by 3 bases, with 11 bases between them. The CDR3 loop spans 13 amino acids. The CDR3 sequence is CSARWGAEETQYF. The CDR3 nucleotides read TGCAGTGCTAGGTGGGGGGCTGAAGAGACCCAGTACTTC.

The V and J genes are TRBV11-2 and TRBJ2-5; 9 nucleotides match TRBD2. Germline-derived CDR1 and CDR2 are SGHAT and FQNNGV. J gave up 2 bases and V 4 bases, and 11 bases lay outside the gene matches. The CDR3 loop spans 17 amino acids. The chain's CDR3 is CASSSIESTSGQETQYF. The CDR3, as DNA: TGTGCCAGCAGCTCAATAGAATCGACTAGCGGACAAGAGACCCAGTACTTC.

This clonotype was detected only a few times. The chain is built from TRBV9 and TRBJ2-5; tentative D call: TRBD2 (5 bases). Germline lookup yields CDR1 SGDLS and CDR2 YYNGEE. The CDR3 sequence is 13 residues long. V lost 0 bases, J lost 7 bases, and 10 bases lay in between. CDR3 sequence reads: CASSVGLKGTQYF. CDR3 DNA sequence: TGTGCCAGCAGCGTAGGACTAAAGGGGACCCAGTACTTC.

The CDR3 DNA is TGTGCCAGCTCACCGAATCCTTTCGCGGGAGGCGGAAATGAGCAGTTCTTC. It encodes CASSPNPFAGGGNEQFF. The chain joins TRBV18 to TRBJ2-1; 8 bases are a match to TRBD2. In germline, CDR1 is KGHSH, CDR2 LQKENI. The CDR3 has 17 amino acids. V shed 3 bases, J shed 7 bases, and the junction held 14 bases outside the gene matches.

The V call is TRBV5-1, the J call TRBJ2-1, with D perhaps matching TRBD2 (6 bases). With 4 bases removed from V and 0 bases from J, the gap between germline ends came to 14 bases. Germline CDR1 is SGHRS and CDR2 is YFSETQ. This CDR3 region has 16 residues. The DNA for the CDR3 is TGCGCCAGCAGCCAGGTTAGCGGAGGCTCCTACAATGAGCAGTTCTTC. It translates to CASSQVSGGSYNEQFF.

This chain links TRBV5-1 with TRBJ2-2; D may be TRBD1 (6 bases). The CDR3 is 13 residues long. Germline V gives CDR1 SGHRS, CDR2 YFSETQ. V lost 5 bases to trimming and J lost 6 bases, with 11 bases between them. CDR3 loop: CASRTSGAGELFF. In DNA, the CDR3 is TGCGCCAGCAGAACATCAGGGGCCGGGGAGCTGTTTTTT.

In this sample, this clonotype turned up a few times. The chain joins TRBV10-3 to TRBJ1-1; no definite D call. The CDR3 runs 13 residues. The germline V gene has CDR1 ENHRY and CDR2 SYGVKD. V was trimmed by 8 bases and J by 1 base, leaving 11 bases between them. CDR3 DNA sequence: TGTGCCATCGCCTGGGCAGAGAACACTGAAGCTTTCTTT. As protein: CAIAWAENTEAFF.

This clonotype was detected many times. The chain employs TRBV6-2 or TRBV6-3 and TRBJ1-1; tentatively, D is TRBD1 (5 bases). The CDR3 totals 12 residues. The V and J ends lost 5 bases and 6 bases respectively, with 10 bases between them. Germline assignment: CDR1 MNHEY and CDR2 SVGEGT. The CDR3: CASSKTAAEAFF. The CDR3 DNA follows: TGTGCCAGCAGTAAGACAGCGGCTGAAGCTTTCTTT.

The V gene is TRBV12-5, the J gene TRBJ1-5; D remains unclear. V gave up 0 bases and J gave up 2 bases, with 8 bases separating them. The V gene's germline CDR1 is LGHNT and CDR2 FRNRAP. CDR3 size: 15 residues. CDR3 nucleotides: TGTGCTAGTGGTTTGGTTGAGTCAGGCAATCAGCCCCAGCATTTT. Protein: CASGLVESGNQPQHF.

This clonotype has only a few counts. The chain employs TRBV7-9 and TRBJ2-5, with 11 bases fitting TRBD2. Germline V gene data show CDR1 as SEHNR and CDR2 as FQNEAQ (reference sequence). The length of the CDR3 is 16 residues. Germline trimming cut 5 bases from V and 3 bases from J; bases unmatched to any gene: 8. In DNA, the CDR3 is TGTGCCAGCAGCCCTAATCCGGGACTAGCGGAAGAGACCCAGTACTTC. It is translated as CASSPNPGLAEETQYF.

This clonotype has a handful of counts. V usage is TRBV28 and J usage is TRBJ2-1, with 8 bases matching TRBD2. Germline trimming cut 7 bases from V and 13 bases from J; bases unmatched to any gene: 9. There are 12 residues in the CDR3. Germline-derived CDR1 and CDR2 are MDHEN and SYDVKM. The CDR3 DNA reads TGTGCCAGCAATCCGGGACTAGACATACAGTTCTTC. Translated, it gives CASNPGLDIQFF.

DNA of the CDR3: TGTGCCAGCAGTATAGGCAGCCATAATTCACCCCTCCACTTT. It yields the protein CASSIGSHNSPLHF. The chain carries TRBV6-6 and TRBJ1-6; D gene uncertain. The germline V gene has CDR1 MNHNY and CDR2 SVGAGI (reference sequence). V lost 5 bases and J lost 5, with 10 bases in between. The CDR3 has 14 residues.

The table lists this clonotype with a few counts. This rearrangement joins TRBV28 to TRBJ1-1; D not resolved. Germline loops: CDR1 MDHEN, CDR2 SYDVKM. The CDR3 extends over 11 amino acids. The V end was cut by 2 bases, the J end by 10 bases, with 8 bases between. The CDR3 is CASSLGPAAFF. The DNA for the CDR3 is TGTGCCAGCAGTTTAGGCCCAGCAGCTTTCTTT.

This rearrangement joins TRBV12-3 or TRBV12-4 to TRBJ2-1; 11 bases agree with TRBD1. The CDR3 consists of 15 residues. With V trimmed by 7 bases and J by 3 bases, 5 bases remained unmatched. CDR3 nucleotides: TGTGCCAGCACCGGGGGACAGGGGGTCTACAATGAGCAGTTCTTC. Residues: CASTGGQGVYNEQFF.

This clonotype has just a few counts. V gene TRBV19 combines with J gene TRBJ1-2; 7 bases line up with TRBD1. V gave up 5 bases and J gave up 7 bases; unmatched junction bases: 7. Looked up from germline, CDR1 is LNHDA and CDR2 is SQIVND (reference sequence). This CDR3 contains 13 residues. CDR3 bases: TGTGCCAGTAGTCCGTCCCGGACAGGTGGCTACACCTTC. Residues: CASSPSRTGGYTF.